The 6 T cell receptor beta chains below come from one sample, sequenced in a study of regulatory dendritic cells for organ transplantation. This table comes from immunoSEQ multiplex PCR, and its TCRdb copy is limited to in-frame clones, with some not included. The sample includes some 29,000 clones, around 84% of them seen just once. The sequenced sample was naive CD4+ T cells from blood. The sample's subset: CD45RA+ naive T cells. Receptors were obtained from a human donor in good health.

The chain recombines TRBV18 with TRBJ2-2; the D is unclear. Trimming removed 3 bases at V and 2 bases at J, with 13 bases between. The CDR3 is made up of 16 amino acids. Germline values: CDR1 KGHSH, CDR2 LQKENI. The CDR3 sequence is CASSPRPASNTGELFF. The CDR3, as DNA: TGTGCCAGCTCACCGCGCCCAGCGTCCAACACCGGGGAGCTGTTTTTT.

The rearrangement joins TRBV18 to TRBJ1-2, with D perhaps matching TRBD1 (5 bases). V gave up 3 bases and J gave up 4 bases, with 21 bases separating them. In germline, CDR1 is KGHSH, CDR2 LQKENI. The CDR3 loop spans 17 amino acids. The CDR3 DNA sequence: TGTGCCAGCTCACCTTTTAGGAAGGGGTCTTGGTCCTATGGCTACACCTTC. Translation gives CASSPFRKGSWSYGYTF.

The chain couples TRBV19 to TRBJ1-5; weak D call: TRBD1 (5 bases). CDR3 length: 15 residues. Germline values: CDR1 LNHDA, CDR2 SQIVND (reference sequence). Trimming removed 7 bases from V and 6 bases from J, with 19 bases in between. CDR3 sequence reads: CASTREGSMGQPQHF. CDR3 DNA sequence: TGTGCCAGTACCCGGGAGGGGTCTATGGGTCAGCCCCAGCATTTT. Supplemented by reference TRBV19 and TRBJ1-5, the full variable domain reads DGGITQSPKYLFRKEGQNVTLSCEQNLNHDAMYWYRQDPGQGLRLIYYSQIVNDFQKGDIAEGYSVSREKKESFPLTVTSAQKNPTAFYLCASTREGSMGQPQHFGDGTRLSIL.

The J gene is TRBJ2-7, the V gene TRBV18; TRBD2 matches at 7 bases. Per the germline V gene, CDR1 is KGHSH and CDR2 is LQKENI. This CDR3 is 14 amino acids long. V lost 3 bases and J lost 4; bases outside the gene matches: 6. The CDR3: CASSPGEGWYEQYF. CDR3 nucleotide sequence: TGTGCCAGCTCACCGGGGGAGGGGTGGTACGAGCAGTACTTC.

The sample holds one count of this clone. The chain recombines TRBV5-4 with TRBJ1-5; 11 bases line up with TRBD1. Germline loops: CDR1 SGHNT, CDR2 YYREEE (reference sequence). J was trimmed by 6 bases and V by 2 bases; bases with no gene match: 1. This CDR3 is built from 14 residues. In DNA form, the CDR3 reads TGTGCCAGCAGCTTCGGGACAGGGGGTCAGCCCCAGCATTTT. Residues: CASSFGTGGQPQHF.

The genes are TRBV13 and TRBJ1-2; D is possibly TRBD1 (6 bases). The CDR3 consists of 12 residues. From germline, CDR1 is PRHDT and CDR2 FYEKMQ (reference sequence). V shed 1 base and J shed 10 bases, with 10 bases lying between them. Here the CDR3 DNA reads TGTGCCAGCAGCTTAGATCAGGGGCACTACACCTTC. Amino acid sequence: CASSLDQGHYTF.